These 23 T cell receptor beta chains were sequenced from one sample in a study of blood T cell repertoires in COVID-19. The method was immunoSEQ multiplex PCR; TCRdb's version includes in-frame clones alone and lacks a portion of them. The sample records some 210,000 clones, roughly four fifths being singletons. Sequenced material: peripheral blood. The receptor set was obtained from a middle-aged woman with acute or convalescent COVID-19.

The chain is built from TRBV7-8 and TRBJ2-7, with 11 bases lining up with TRBD1. Germline V gene sequence: CDR1 SGHVS, CDR2 FQNEAQ. There are 17 residues in the CDR3. V was pared by 5 bases and J by 5 bases, with 14 bases of the junction left unmatched. DNA for the CDR3: TGTGCCAGCAGCACCGGGACAGGGGGATCAGGTGTCAACGAGCAGTACTTC. Amino acids: CASSTGTGGSGVNEQYF. The full variable domain, completed using reference TRBV7-8 and TRBJ2-7, is GAGVSQSPRYKVAKRGQDVALRCDPISGHVSLFWYQQALGQGPEFLTYFQNEAQLDKSGLPSDRFFAERPEGSVSTLKIQRTQQEDSAVYLCASSTGTGGSGVNEQYFGPGTRLTVT.

The chain couples TRBV4-1 to TRBJ2-2; 7 bases align to TRBD2. V was pared by 6 bases and J by 5 bases, with 6 bases of the junction left unmatched. The CDR3 contains 14 residues. Per germline, CDR1 MGHRA and CDR2 YSYEKL. The CDR3 region is CASSPGGWTGELFF. CDR3 bases: TGCGCCAGCAGTCCCGGGGGGTGGACCGGGGAGCTGTTTTTT.

The V gene is TRBV9, the J gene TRBJ2-2; 10 nucleotides agree with TRBD2. The germline CDR1 and CDR2 sequences are SGDLS and YYNGEE. Trimming removed 4 bases from V and 3 bases from J; junction bases left unmatched: 9. The CDR3 totals 17 residues. CDR3 nucleotide sequence: TGTGCCAGCAGCAACTTAGCGGGAGGCGTCGACACCGGGGAGCTGTTTTTT. It codes for CASSNLAGGVDTGELFF.

The rearrangement joins TRBV29-1 to TRBJ1-2, with 8 positions matching TRBD1. The ends lost 5 bases at V and 4 bases at J; junction bases unmatched: 6. The germline gives CDR1 SQVTM, CDR2 ANQGSEA. The CDR3 extends over 13 amino acids. This CDR3 is CSVTGTGAYGYTF. In nucleotides, the CDR3 is TGCAGCGTTACCGGGACAGGCGCCTATGGCTACACCTTC.

A single count supports this clone. The chain uses TRBV6-1 and TRBJ1-2; TRBD1 matches 9 bases. Germline V gene sequence: CDR1 MNHNS, CDR2 SASEGT. V shed 2 bases and J 4 bases; nucleotides not matched to a gene: 5. CDR3 length: 15 residues. CDR3 sequence reads: CASSEFRQGGYGYTF. The CDR3 nucleotides are TGTGCCAGCAGTGAATTTAGACAGGGGGGCTATGGCTACACCTTC.

This clone was detected only once. The gene calls are TRBV7-8 and TRBJ2-7; 9 bases align to TRBD2. This CDR3 has 15 residues. The V and J ends lost 4 bases and 5 bases, in that order; junction bases with no gene match: 9. Germline CDR1 and CDR2: SGHVS and FQNEAQ. The CDR3 region is CASSSLAGAGNEQYF. The CDR3 region has the DNA TGTGCCAGCAGCTCGTTAGCGGGAGCGGGCAACGAGCAGTACTTC.

The gene calls are TRBV2 and TRBJ2-7; D is unclear. Germline V CDR1 and CDR2: SNHLY, FYNNEI. The CDR3 runs 14 residues. V lost 5 bases to trimming and J lost 2 bases, with 13 bases between them. CDR3 in amino acids: CASSPLTTTYEQYF. Here the CDR3 DNA reads TGTGCCAGCAGTCCCCTAACCACCACCTACGAGCAGTACTTC. Supplemented by reference TRBV2 and TRBJ2-7, the full variable domain reads EPEVTQTPSHQVTQMGQEVILRCVPISNHLYFYWYRQILGQKVEFLVSFYNNEISEKSEIFDDQFSVERPDGSNFTLKIRSTKLEDSAMYFCASSPLTTTYEQYFGPGTRLTVT.

The chain joins TRBV6-5 to TRBJ1-1, with a possible D match to TRBD1 (5 bases). CDR1 MNHEY and CDR2 SVGAGI come from the germline V gene. Trimming shortened V by 5 bases and J by 4 bases, and 14 bases separated the two germline ends. The CDR3 runs 14 residues. Here the CDR3 reads CASSPLRGVTEAFF. CDR3 in DNA: TGTGCCAGCAGTCCCCTGCGGGGGGTCACTGAAGCTTTCTTT.

The chain combines TRBV2 with TRBJ2-1; 13 positions agree with TRBD2. CDR1 is SNHLY, CDR2 FYNNEI, per germline. V lost 2 bases to trimming and J lost 3 bases; unmatched junction nucleotides: 1. The CDR3 consists of 16 residues. The CDR3 sequence: CASSETSGGVYNEQFF. CDR3 nucleotide sequence: TGTGCCAGCAGTGAAACTAGCGGGGGGGTCTACAATGAGCAGTTCTTC.

The J gene is TRBJ1-1, the V gene TRBV4-1, with D perhaps matching TRBD1 (6 bases). Germline CDR1 is MGHRA and CDR2 is YSYEKL. With 4 bases removed from V and 1 base from J, the gap between germline ends came to 10 bases. This CDR3 comprises 14 residues. The CDR3 region has the DNA TGCGCCAGCAGCCTGGTGGGACAGAACACTGAAGCTTTCTTT. This encodes CASSLVGQNTEAFF.

The V call is TRBV5-5, the J call TRBJ1-2; TRBD1 matches 8 bases. After removal of 5 bases from V and 6 bases from J, the junction contained 6 bases not matched to a gene. The CDR3 loop spans 13 amino acids. Germline lookup yields CDR1 SGHKS and CDR2 YYEKEE (reference sequence). The DNA of the CDR3 is TGTGCCAGCAGATCGGACAGGGTGGATGGCTACACCTTC. Protein: CASRSDRVDGYTF.

V gene TRBV27 combines with J gene TRBJ1-1; D call uncertain. CDR3 length: 13 residues. Trimming shortened V by 2 bases and J by 6 bases, and 10 bases separated the two germline ends. Germline lookup yields CDR1 MNHEY and CDR2 SMNVEV (reference sequence). The CDR3 is CASSLGSRAEAFF. CDR3 in DNA: TGTGCCAGCAGTTTAGGGTCTAGAGCTGAAGCTTTCTTT.

The chain is built from TRBV5-1 and TRBJ2-7; no firm D call. The CDR3 spans 12 residues. Looked up from germline, CDR1 is SGHRS and CDR2 is YFSETQ. The V end lost 4 bases, the J end lost 1 base, and 6 bases lay between the germline ends. The CDR3 DNA reads TGCGCCAGCAGCCCGGAGTCCTACGAGCAGTACTTC. Protein product: CASSPESYEQYF.

This clone was detected only once. This sequence joins TRBV5-1 and TRBJ2-7; a weak D match, TRBD2 (6 bases). V dropped 0 bases and J dropped 2 bases, with 9 bases sitting between them. Germline V CDR1 and CDR2: SGHRS, YFSETQ. There are 14 residues in the CDR3. This CDR3 reads CASSLEGGAYEQYF. Written as DNA, the CDR3 is TGCGCCAGCAGCTTGGAAGGAGGGGCCTACGAGCAGTACTTC.

The V gene is TRBV19, the J gene TRBJ1-2; the D gene is possibly TRBD1 (5 bases). Trimming left V 4 bases short and J 2 bases short, with 5 bases between. This CDR3 spans 12 amino acids. Germline V CDR1 and CDR2: LNHDA, SQIVND (reference sequence). The CDR3 DNA reads as TGTGCCAGTAGTAGACAGAACTATGGCTACACCTTC. It codes for CASSRQNYGYTF. The complete variable domain, with remaining parts taken from reference TRBV19 and TRBJ1-2, reads DGGITQSPKYLFRKEGQNVTLSCEQNLNHDAMYWYRQDPGQGLRLIYYSQIVNDFQKGDIAEGYSVSREKKESFPLTVTSAQKNPTAFYLCASSRQNYGYTFGSGTRLTVV.

J is TRBJ2-5 and V is TRBV7-6; TRBD2 aligns across 7 bases. V shed 5 bases and J 3 bases; nucleotides not matched to a gene: 3. This CDR3 is 13 amino acids long. Germline lookup yields CDR1 SGHVS and CDR2 FNYEAQ. CDR3 in DNA: TGTGCCAGCAGCCGTCTAGCGGAAGAGACCCAGTACTTC. This translates into CASSRLAEETQYF.

This chain uses TRBV4-3 with TRBJ2-7, with TRBD2 matching 8 bases. The V and J ends lost 3 bases and 0 bases, in that order; junction bases with no gene match: 4. Germline V lookup: CDR1 LGHNA, CDR2 YSLEER. This CDR3 has 15 residues. The CDR3 here is CASSQSGTSSYEQYF. The CDR3 region has the DNA TGCGCCAGCAGCCAGTCCGGGACTAGCTCCTACGAGCAGTACTTC.

The rearrangement uses TRBV24-1 and TRBJ2-1, with 7 nucleotides matching TRBD2. Germline V gene sequence: CDR1 KGHDR, CDR2 SFDVKD. This CDR3 comprises 14 residues. The J segment lost 0 bases and the V segment lost 5 bases, leaving 0 bases of the junction unmatched. The CDR3 protein is CATSGGSSYNEQFF. In DNA form, the CDR3 reads TGTGCCACCAGTGGCGGGAGCTCCTACAATGAGCAGTTCTTC.

The chain uses TRBV30 and TRBJ2-7; 7 nucleotides line up with TRBD2. V lost 0 bases to trimming and J lost 3 bases; unmatched junction nucleotides: 5. CDR3 length equals 14 residues. Germline V gene data show CDR1 as GTSNPN and CDR2 as SVGIG (reference sequence). CDR3 loop: CAWSVGREVYEQYF. The DNA of the CDR3 is TGTGCCTGGAGTGTAGGGAGGGAAGTCTACGAGCAGTACTTC.

The rearrangement uses TRBV5-1 and TRBJ2-5; 8 nucleotides align to TRBD2. Germline-derived CDR1 and CDR2 are SGHRS and YFSETQ. Unmatched junction bases numbered 12, after V lost 4 bases and J lost 4 bases. The CDR3 loop spans 16 amino acids. In DNA form, the CDR3 reads TGCGCCAGCAGCCAGAGCCCGGGGGGGGCAGGAGAGACCCAGTACTTC. It specifies CASSQSPGGAGETQYF.

This clone was picked up a small number of times. The chain employs TRBV11-1 and TRBJ1-3; D call uncertain. Germline V CDR1 and CDR2: SGHAT, FQDESV (reference sequence). CDR3 length: 13 amino acids. Deletions cut 5 bases from V and 4 bases from J, with 9 bases between. The CDR3 sequence: CASSPSAGNTIYF. CDR3 bases: TGTGCCAGCAGCCCCTCAGCGGGAAACACCATATATTTT.

As for this clone: A junction end diverges from the germline sequence, so it may reflect a read error. V and J are TRBV7-9 and TRBJ2-3; maybe TRBD2 (5 bases). The germline V gene has CDR1 SEHNR and CDR2 FQNEAQ (reference sequence). The CDR3 length is 10 residues. CDR3 residues: CASSLETMEF. The CDR3 bases are TGTGCCAGCAGCTTAGAGACTATGGAATTT.

The V call is TRBV18, the J call TRBJ2-1; D is possibly TRBD1 (6 bases). The CDR3 has 14 residues. The germline V gene has CDR1 KGHSH and CDR2 LQKENI. With 1 base removed from V and 7 bases from J, the gap between germline ends came to 11 bases. The chain's CDR3 is CASSPRQGLNEQFF. Here the CDR3 DNA reads TGTGCCAGCTCACCACGGCAGGGGTTGAATGAGCAGTTCTTC.